The clone carrying this TCR beta chain was seen once. Antigen: not known. The entry originates in a study of shared clonotypes between healthy human individuals. General study findings and limits: The generation probabilities recorded for non-shared clonotypes fell below those of clonotypes shared by all four donors.

Profiling relied on immunoSEQ multiplex PCR, and the TCRdb table lists in-frame clones only, not all of them. The sample has 1.4 million to 1.5 million clones, roughly 96% seen once. The CDR3 sequence is 17 residues long. CDR1 is SGHTS and CDR2 is YDEGEE in the germline V gene. J was trimmed by 0 bases and V by 6 bases; bases with no gene match: 12. There were only Caucasian adults among the donors, and all lived in Nashville, Tennessee. The TCR was taken from a man younger than 40 in good health. The sample comprised naive CD4+ T cells sorted from blood. Stated subset: CD45RA+ positively selected. The chain joins TRBV5-8 to TRBJ1-5, with 7 nucleotides matching TRBD1. The CDR3 protein is CASTQARDSYSNQPQHF. In DNA form, the CDR3 reads TGTGCCAGCACCCAGGCGCGGGACAGTTATAGCAATCAGCCCCAGCATTTT.